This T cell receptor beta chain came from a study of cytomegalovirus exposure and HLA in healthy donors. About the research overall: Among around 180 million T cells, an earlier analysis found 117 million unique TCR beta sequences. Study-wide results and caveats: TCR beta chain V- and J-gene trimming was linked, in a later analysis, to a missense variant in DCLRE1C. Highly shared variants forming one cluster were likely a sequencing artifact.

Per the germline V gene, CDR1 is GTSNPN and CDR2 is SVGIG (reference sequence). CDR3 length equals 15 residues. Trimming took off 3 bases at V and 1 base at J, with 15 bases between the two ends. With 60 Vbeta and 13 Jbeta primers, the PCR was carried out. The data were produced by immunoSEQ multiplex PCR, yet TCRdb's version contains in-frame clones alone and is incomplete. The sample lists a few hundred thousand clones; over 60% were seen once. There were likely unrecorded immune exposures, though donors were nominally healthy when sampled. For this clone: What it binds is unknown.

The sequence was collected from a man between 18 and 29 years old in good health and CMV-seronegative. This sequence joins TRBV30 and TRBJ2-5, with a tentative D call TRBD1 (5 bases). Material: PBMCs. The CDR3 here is CAWRGKRGPQETQYF. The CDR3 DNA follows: TGTGCCTGGAGGGGCAAAAGGGGCCCCCAAGAGACCCAGTACTTC.